Here is one TCR beta chain with its context. This clone was recorded only once. Its recognized antigen is unknown. One base away there is no much larger clone; base qualities are not given. The data were taken from a study of OX40 agonist ivuxolimab in advanced cancers. About the investigation overall: Ivuxolimab was an agonistic, fully human IgG2 monoclonal antibody directed against OX40 (CD134), a costimulatory receptor. Intravenous ivuxolimab was administered to patients every 2 weeks at six dose levels: 0.01, 0.1, 0.3, 1.5, 3 and 10 mg/kg. The dose-escalation cohort was roughly 80% male with a mean age of about 65 years, ranging from roughly 20 to 80. The monotherapy dose-escalation portion (N ≈ 57 patients) of the phase I ivuxolimab trial is reported in the paper. Prior anti-PD-1, anti-PD-L1 or anti-CTLA-4 therapy was permitted, and 40% to 50% of dose-escalation patients had received checkpoint inhibitors. Among the approximately 54 dose-escalation patients, some 20 had hepatocellular carcinoma, roughly 15 melanoma, 9 renal cell carcinoma and 9 head and neck cancer. The point of sequencing TCRbeta in the periphery was to test whether ivuxolimab changed TCR sequence diversity and drove clonal T-cell expansion. Partial responses occurred in three dose-escalation patients: two with cutaneous melanoma and one with hepatocellular carcinoma.

Genomic DNA was extracted from sorted cells for sequencing of the TCRbeta CDR3 region. The immunoSEQ Assay was used to sequence the TCRbeta CDR3 regions. TCRdb took this table from immuneACCESS and kept in-frame rearrangements with V and J called. Such tables lack part of the clones; where checked against another copy, unresolved V genes explain under half of the gap, and the rest is unexplained. The table for this sample lists tens of thousands of clones; approximately 91% of them were counted only once. The biggest ten clones account for about 3.7% of the sample. Patients with autoimmune disease history or receiving systemic immunosuppression were excluded from the trial. Peripheral blood for TCR sequencing was drawn from every dose cohort at baseline, at cycle 4 day 1 and at cycle 7 day 1. Samples came from an open-label, multicenter, first-in-human phase I dose-escalation trial of ivuxolimab. Adults with locally advanced or metastatic melanoma, renal cell carcinoma, hepatocellular carcinoma or head and neck squamous cell carcinoma were enrolled in the trial. Before TCR sequencing, CD4+ T cells and CD8+ T cells were sorted from peripheral blood as separate populations.

Results and caveats for the whole study, not just this receptor: Low levels of normalized T-cell clonal expansion were also seen in some patients who did not respond. Which antigens the clonally expanded peripheral T cells were specific for was not determined. At doses of 0.1 to 3.0 mg/kg, clonal expansion of both CD4+ and CD8+ blood T cells was observed from baseline to week 6. After ivuxolimab, more expanded clones were found on average in CD8+ T cells than in CD4+ T cells. In partial responders in the 0.1-3.0 mg/kg groups, normalized peripheral clonal expansion was found to be among the lowest, especially among CD8+ T cells.

Deletion took 2 bases off V and 1 base off J, with a span of 10 bases between the germline ends. The CDR3 holds 15 amino acids from the cysteine to the phenylalanine. Only CDR3 DNA is held: 45 bases, read in frame from base 1. As encoded in the germline V gene, CDR1 is MGHDK while CDR2 is SYGVNS. The sequence is built from TRBV25-1 and TRBJ2-3; the D gene is possibly TRBD1, with 5 bases matching. The receptor's source is an adult with an advanced solid tumor such as melanoma, head and neck, liver or kidney cancer. The input for sequencing was CD4+ or CD8+ T cells sorted from blood, taken in a trial of the OX40 agonist ivuxolimab. The CDR3 here reads CASSEADRRTDTQYF. In nucleotide form, the sequence is TGTGCCAGCAGTGAAGCTGACAGACGCACAGATACGCAGTATTTT.